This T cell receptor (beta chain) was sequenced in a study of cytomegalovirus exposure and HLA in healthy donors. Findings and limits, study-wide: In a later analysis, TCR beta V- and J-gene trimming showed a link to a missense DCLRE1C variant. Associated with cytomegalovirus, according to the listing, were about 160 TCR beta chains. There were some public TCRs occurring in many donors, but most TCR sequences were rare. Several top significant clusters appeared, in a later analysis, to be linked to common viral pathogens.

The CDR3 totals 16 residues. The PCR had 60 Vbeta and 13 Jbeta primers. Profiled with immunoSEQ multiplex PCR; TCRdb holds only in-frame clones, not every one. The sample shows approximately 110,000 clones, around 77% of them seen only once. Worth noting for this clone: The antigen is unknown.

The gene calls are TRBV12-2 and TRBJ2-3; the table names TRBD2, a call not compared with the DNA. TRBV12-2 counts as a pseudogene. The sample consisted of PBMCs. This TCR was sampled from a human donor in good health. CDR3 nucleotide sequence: TGTGCAAGTCGCTTAGTTGGGACTAGCGGGATAGATACGCAGTATTTT. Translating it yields CASRLVGTSGIDTQYF.